These T cell receptor beta chains were read from a single sample in a study of Graves' ophthalmopathy and Graves' hyperthyroidism. One entry per CDR3 protein, called by TCRdb with MiXCR from the multiplex PCR reads. There are over a million distinct CDR3 sequences in the sample; about 36% occur only once, and 11% lies in the top ten. Sequenced: peripheral blood or thyroid tissue (not recorded which). The receptor source for this set is an adult man with Graves' hyperthyroidism. The CDR3 runs from the conserved cysteine through the conserved F or W. D genes are given only for firm matches. Clone size is given for some rows only: seen once, a few or many times, or a class if the clone is expanded.

j_call v_call clone_size d_call cdr3_aa cdr3_nt
TRBJ1-6 TRBV5-5 many . CASSSPGPSSYNSPLHF TGTGCCAGCAGCTCTCCGGGACCGAGCTCCTATAATTCACCCCTCCACTTT
TRBJ2-7 TRBV10-3 . . CASSYGKGLYEQYF TGTGCCAGCAGTTACGGGAAGGGACTGTACGAGCAGTACTTC
TRBJ1-4 TRBV7-2 . . CASTPGASTNEKLFF TGTGCCAGCACCCCGGGGGCCTCAACTAATGAAAAACTGTTTTTT
TRBJ2-5 TRBV5-6 many . CASSLTGRGVVTQYF TGTGCCAGCAGCTTGACAGGGAGGGGTGTAGTGACCCAGTACTTC
TRBJ2-6 TRBV19 . . CASSIEGADVLTF TGTGCCAGTAGTATTGAAGGGGCCGACGTCCTGACTTTC
TRBJ1-1 TRBV16 few . CASSQYPDSLNTEAFF TGTGCCAGCAGCCAATACCCAGACAGCCTGAACACTGAAGCTTTCTTT
TRBJ2-7 TRBV7-2 many TRBD1 CASSQNQGAGEQYF TGTGCCAGCAGCCAAAACCAGGGGGCGGGAGAGCAGTACTTC
TRBJ2-2 TRBV7-9 few TRBD2 CASSSASGRGTGELFF TGTGCCAGCAGCTCCGCTAGCGGGAGGGGTACCGGGGAGCTGTTTTTT
TRBJ2-5 TRBV7-9 . TRBD2 CASSLNSGSKGTQYF TGTGCCAGCAGCTTAAATAGCGGGAGCAAGGGGACCCAGTACTTC
TRBJ1-1 TRBV28 . . CASSPPRVEAFF TGTGCCAGCAGTCCCCCCCGGGTTGAAGCTTTCTTT
TRBJ2-7 TRBV10-2 . . CASSQARGAAYEQYF TGTGCCAGCAGCCAAGCCAGAGGGGCAGCCTACGAGCAGTACTTC
TRBJ2-7 TRBV10-3 . . CAISESWQGIQPTYEQYF TGTGCCATCAGTGAGTCGTGGCAAGGGATCCAGCCAACCTACGAGCAGTACTTC
TRBJ2-1 TRBV12-3/TRBV12-4 . . CASSLTGVEQFF TGTGCCAGCAGTCTGACAGGTGTTGAGCAGTTCTTC
TRBJ2-7 TRBV9 . . CASSPVGQSGRREQYF TGTGCCAGCTCACCAGTCGGACAGTCGGGTCGGCGCGAGCAGTACTTC
TRBJ1-2 TRBV29-1 many TRBD1 CSVTGGADHGYTF TGCAGCGTGACAGGGGGCGCTGACCATGGCTACACCTTC
TRBJ2-7 TRBV10-3 many TRBD2 CAIRGTSGIQSYEQYF TGTGCCATCAGGGGGACTAGCGGTATCCAGTCCTACGAGCAGTACTTC
TRBJ2-5 TRBV15 once TRBD2 CATSSDYASGTQYF TGTGCCACCAGCAGCGACTATGCTAGCGGGACCCAGTACTTC
TRBJ2-7 TRBV9 . . CASSQETAGRGTYEQYF TGTGCCAGCAGCCAAGAGACGGCCGGTCGGGGAACCTACGAGCAGTACTTC
TRBJ1-2 TRBV20-1 many . CSARDLFNYGYTF TGCAGTGCCAGGGACCTCTTTAACTATGGCTACACCTTC
TRBJ1-5 TRBV10-3 . . CAISILGNQPQHF TGTGCCATCAGTATATTAGGGAATCAGCCCCAGCATTTT
TRBJ1-2 TRBV25-1 . . CASLPSGAYGYTF TGTGCCAGCTTACCTTCAGGGGCCTATGGCTACACCTTC
TRBJ2-5 TRBV5-1 . TRBD1 CASSLADREETQYF TGCGCCAGCAGCTTGGCCGACAGGGAGGAGACCCAGTACTTC
TRBJ2-7 TRBV6-5 . TRBD2 CASSYLMRGTEQYF TGTGCCAGCAGTTACCTTATGCGGGGGACCGAGCAGTACTTC
TRBJ1-1 TRBV27 few . CASRRLEGTEAFF TGTGCCAGCAGGCGACTCGAGGGGACTGAAGCTTTCTTT
TRBJ1-4 TRBV5-1 . TRBD1 CASSFQGQGEKLFF TGCGCCAGCAGCTTCCAGGGACAGGGAGAAAAACTGTTTTTT
TRBJ1-4 TRBV6-5 few . CASSYLAGSEKLFF TGTGCCAGCAGTTACCTCGCGGGGTCAGAAAAACTGTTTTTT
TRBJ2-5 TRBV10-3 few . CASSYLEGPGETQYF TGTGCCAGCAGTTACTTGGAGGGGCCAGGGGAGACCCAGTACTTC
TRBJ2-3 TRBV19 few . CASQEGQGGGTDTQYF TGTGCCAGCCAGGAGGGGCAGGGAGGCGGCACAGATACGCAGTATTTT
TRBJ2-7 TRBV9 many . CASSARPSSYEQYF TGTGCCAGCAGCGCTAGACCAAGCTCCTACGAGCAGTACTTC
TRBJ2-7 TRBV24-1 few . CATSSRLVSYEQYF TGTGCCACCAGTAGTAGACTCGTTTCCTACGAGCAGTACTTC
TRBJ2-5 TRBV11-2 . . CASSLEGPRETQYF TGTGCCAGCAGCTTAGAAGGGCCCCGTGAGACCCAGTACTTC
TRBJ2-2 TRBV2 many TRBD1 CASRKGTGQTTGELFF TGTGCCAGCCGTAAAGGGACAGGTCAAACCACCGGGGAGCTGTTTTTT
TRBJ2-2 TRBV19 many . CATEGLTGELFF TGTGCCACCGAAGGACTGACCGGGGAGCTGTTTTTT
TRBJ2-7 TRBV10-3 many . CAISDEVRMYEQYF TGTGCCATCAGTGATGAGGTTAGAATGTACGAGCAGTACTTC
TRBJ2-7 TRBV11-2 . TRBD1 CASSLGSTGNEQYF TGTGCCAGCAGCTTAGGGTCGACAGGGAACGAGCAGTACTTC
TRBJ1-2 TRBV7-2 many . CASSLPRGDKGYGYTF TGTGCCAGCAGCTTACCCCGGGGGGATAAGGGCTATGGCTACACCTTC
TRBJ2-5 TRBV7-9 few . CASSQYPGGETQYF TGTGCCAGCAGCCAGTATCCCGGCGGAGAGACCCAGTACTTC